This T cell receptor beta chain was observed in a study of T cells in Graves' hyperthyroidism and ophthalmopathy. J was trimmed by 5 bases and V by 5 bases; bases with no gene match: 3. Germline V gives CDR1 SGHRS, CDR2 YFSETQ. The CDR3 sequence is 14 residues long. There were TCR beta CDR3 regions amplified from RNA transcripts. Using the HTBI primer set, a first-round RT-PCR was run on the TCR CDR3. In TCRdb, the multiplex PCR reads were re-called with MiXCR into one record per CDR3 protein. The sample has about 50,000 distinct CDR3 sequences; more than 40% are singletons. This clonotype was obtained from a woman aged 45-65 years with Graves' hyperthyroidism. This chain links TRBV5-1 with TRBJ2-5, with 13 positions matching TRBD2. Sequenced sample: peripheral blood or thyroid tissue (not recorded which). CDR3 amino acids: CASRGTSGMETQYF. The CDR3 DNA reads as TGCGCCAGCAGAGGGACTAGCGGGATGGAGACCCAGTACTTC.